Below, one TCR beta chain is given with its context. Its antigen is undetermined. Per germline, CDR1 MNHEY and CDR2 SVGAGI. V shed 6 bases, J shed 0 bases, and the junction held 4 bases outside the gene matches. The CDR3 totals 15 residues. This sample is part of a study of OX40 agonist ivuxolimab in advanced cancers. This table comes from immunoSEQ multiplex PCR, and its TCRdb copy is limited to in-frame clones, with some not included. The table has over 8,000 clones, about 88% seen once. The study, taken as a whole, reports: Low normalized T-cell clonal expansion also characterized some of the nonresponders. By week 6 at 0.1 to 3.0 mg/kg, blood CD4+ and CD8+ T cells had expanded clonally.

The clonotype comes from an adult with an advanced solid tumor such as melanoma, head and neck, liver or kidney cancer. Sample: CD4+ or CD8+ T cells sorted from blood, taken in a trial of the OX40 agonist ivuxolimab. The V gene is TRBV6-5, the J gene TRBJ2-5; 10 positions agree with TRBD2. CDR3 region: CASRDSGGYQETQYF. The CDR3, as DNA: TGTGCCAGCAGGGATAGCGGGGGGTACCAAGAGACCCAGTACTTC.